This T cell receptor beta chain is drawn from a study of tumor-infiltrating lymphocytes in primary liver carcinoma. TCR beta cDNA was prepared out of roughly 490 ng total RNA by means of a constant-region primer. Modified slightly, ARM-PCR produced TCR beta libraries over three nested multiplex PCR rounds. Each of the first two PCR rounds ran approximately 10 cycles with TRBV1-TRBV30 forward and C-beta reverse primers. TCRdb redid the calling of the multiplex PCR reads with MiXCR, one entry per CDR3 protein. Among about 180,000 distinct CDR3 sequences, roughly 60% were seen once, and the ten largest hold 72%. This clonotype showed up just once. Germline DNA was extracted alongside blood RNA, which was obtained from unsorted whole blood. Trimming removed 4 bases at V and 12 bases at J, with 16 bases between. The CDR3 has 13 amino acids. Germline CDR1 MNHNY, CDR2 SVGAGI (reference sequence).

The sequence was collected from a man in his forties with primary liver carcinoma and hepatitis B virus infection. The chain uses TRBV6-6 and TRBJ2-1; no clear D gene. The sequenced material came from peripheral blood. The CDR3 region has the DNA TGTGCCAGCAGTTCTCCCAGCGAACCGACGCAGTTCTTC. Its translation is CASSSPSEPTQFF.